These 27 T cell receptor beta chains were sequenced from one sample in a study of cytomegalovirus exposure and HLA in healthy donors. Clones were read by immunoSEQ multiplex PCR, and TCRdb kept only the in-frame ones, dropping some. Of 92,000 or so clones in the sample, 95% to 98% were seen once. The sample consisted of PBMCs. These receptors came from a man aged 18 to 30 in good health and CMV-seronegative.

This clone is a singleton in its sample. The gene calls are TRBV11-2 and TRBJ1-6; D is unresolved. The CDR3 is made up of 15 amino acids. V lost 2 bases, J lost 8 bases, and 13 bases lay in between. Germline CDR1 is SGHAT and CDR2 is FQNNGV. The CDR3 bases are TGTGCCAGCAGCTTAAGGGAGGGCTGGGATTCACCCCTCCACTTT. As protein: CASSLREGWDSPLHF. Together with reference TRBV11-2 and TRBJ1-6, the CDR3 gives the full variable domain: EAGVAQSPRYKIIEKRQSVAFWCNPISGHATLYWYQQILGQGPKLLIQFQNNGVVDDSQLPKDRFSAERLKGVDSTLKIQPAKLEDSAVYLCASSLREGWDSPLHFGNGTRLTVT.

This clone appeared a single time. The CDR3 spells CASSSRVAGELFF. The CDR3 DNA reads TGTGCCAGCAGCTCGAGGGTCGCCGGGGAGCTGTTTTTT. V usage is TRBV5-4 and J usage is TRBJ2-2, with D perhaps matching TRBD2 (5 bases). CDR3 length equals 13 residues. Trimming cost V 3 bases and J 6 bases, with 9 bases left between them. CDR1 and CDR2 (germline): SGHNT, YYREEE (reference sequence).

This rearrangement joins TRBV27 to TRBJ2-7; possible D gene TRBD2, 6 bases. Trimming shortened V by 3 bases and J by 3 bases, and 12 bases separated the two germline ends. The CDR3 covers 14 residues. The germline V gene encodes CDR1 MNHEY and CDR2 SMNVEV (reference sequence). The CDR3 DNA sequence: TGTGCCAGCAGTTTCTCGGGAGTCGGCTACGAGCAGTACTTC. It yields the protein CASSFSGVGYEQYF.

The CDR3 nucleotides read TGCGCCAGCAGCACGGGACAGGCGGACACCGGGGAGCTGTTTTTT. Translated, it gives CASSTGQADTGELFF. V gene TRBV5-1 combines with J gene TRBJ2-2, with 8 bases matching TRBD1. Germline V gives CDR1 SGHRS, CDR2 YFSETQ. The CDR3 has 15 residues. V was pared by 4 bases and J by 3 bases, with 5 bases of the junction left unmatched.

The chain has TRBV4-1 and TRBJ1-1; the D gene is possibly TRBD1 (6 bases). This CDR3 is 15 amino acids long. V lost 0 bases and J 7 bases, leaving 15 bases between the germline ends. CDR1 and CDR2 (germline): MGHRA, YSYEKL. CDR3 nucleotides: TGCGCCAGCAGCCAAGATACTGACAGGATTGGTGAAGCTTTCTTT. It is translated as CASSQDTDRIGEAFF.

This sequence joins TRBV4-2 and TRBJ2-1, with 7 positions matching TRBD2. Looked up from germline, CDR1 is LGHNA and CDR2 is YNFKEQ. CDR3 length: 15 amino acids. The J segment lost 9 bases and the V segment lost 1 base, leaving 9 bases of the junction unmatched. The CDR3 spells CASSQGLADLGEQFF. The CDR3 region has the DNA TGTGCCAGCAGCCAAGGGCTAGCGGATCTGGGTGAGCAGTTCTTC.

J is TRBJ1-1 and V is TRBV15; tentative D call: TRBD1 (5 bases). This CDR3 region has 15 residues. V gave up 1 base and J gave up 5 bases, with 14 bases separating them. CDR1 is LNHNV, CDR2 YYDKDF, per germline (reference sequence). CDR3 sequence reads: CATSRVGGGGTEAFF. The CDR3, as DNA: TGTGCCACCAGCAGAGTTGGAGGTGGGGGGACTGAAGCTTTCTTT.

CDR3 region: CASSGSSGSYEQYV. The CDR3 region has the DNA TGTGCCAGCAGTGGGAGTAGCGGGAGTTACGAGCAGTACGTC. This chain connects TRBV2 to TRBJ2-7; 9 nucleotides agree with TRBD2. Germline V CDR1 and CDR2: SNHLY, FYNNEI. The V segment lost 4 bases and the J segment 4 bases; nucleotides outside the gene matches: 5. The CDR3 has 14 amino acids.

This chain links TRBV7-2 with TRBJ2-5; 10 positions agree with TRBD2. This CDR3 is built from 15 residues. The V gene's germline CDR1 is SGHTA and CDR2 FQGNSA. V was clipped by 9 bases and J by 2 bases; unmatched bases: 9. The chain's CDR3 is CASALAGERQETQYF. CDR3 sequence (DNA): TGTGCCAGTGCCCTAGCGGGAGAACGGCAAGAGACCCAGTACTTC.

The chain links TRBV5-6 to TRBJ2-5; TRBD1 matches at 10 bases. V lost 4 bases to trimming and J lost 2 bases; unmatched junction nucleotides: 5. The V gene's germline CDR1 is SGHDT and CDR2 YYEEEE. The CDR3 contains 15 residues. The CDR3 DNA follows: TGTGCCAGCAGCCCGGGACAGGGGTGGCAAGAGACCCAGTACTTC. Protein product: CASSPGQGWQETQYF.

The rearrangement uses TRBV4-1 and TRBJ2-1, with D possibly being TRBD2 (6 bases). There are 19 residues in the CDR3. The V gene's germline CDR1 is MGHRA and CDR2 YSYEKL. Trimming took 2 bases from V and 0 from J, leaving 20 bases between them. CDR3 residues: CASSQIALARLSSYNEQFF. The CDR3 region has the DNA TGCGCCAGCAGCCAAATAGCCCTAGCGAGACTTAGCTCCTACAATGAGCAGTTCTTC.

The chain employs TRBV11-2 and TRBJ2-7; TRBD1 might be the D (6 bases). This CDR3 comprises 12 residues. Trimming left V 5 bases short and J 4 bases short, with 9 bases between. Per the germline V gene, CDR1 is SGHAT and CDR2 is FQNNGV. The DNA of the CDR3 is TGTGCCAGCAGCCATCAGGGGTACGAGCAGTACGTC. It is translated as CASSHQGYEQYV.

The chain is built from TRBV27 and TRBJ2-1, with 9 bases identical to TRBD1. With 6 bases clipped from V and 7 bases from J, the junction kept 10 bases outside the gene matches. Germline CDR1 MNHEY, CDR2 SMNVEV (reference sequence). The CDR3 has 15 residues. CDR3 amino acids: CASRPTGQGRNEQFF. The CDR3 DNA sequence: TGTGCCAGCAGGCCCACGGGACAGGGTAGGAATGAGCAGTTCTTC.

The J gene is TRBJ2-3, the V gene TRBV6-1; D might be TRBD2 (5 bases). The V gene's germline CDR1 is MNHNS and CDR2 SASEGT. CDR3 length: 14 residues. The V end lost 6 bases, the J end lost 2 bases, and 12 bases lay between the germline ends. CDR3 region: CASRNGIYTDTQYF. The CDR3 bases are TGTGCCAGCAGAAACGGGATATACACAGATACGCAGTATTTT.

This chain links TRBV6-5 with TRBJ2-3, with D hard to call. The CDR3 is 14 amino acids. Between the trimmed V and J ends, which lost 5 bases and 4 bases, there was a span of 13 bases. Germline V lookup: CDR1 MNHEY, CDR2 SVGAGI. DNA for the CDR3: TGTGCCAGCAGTCTCGTATACATGGCAGATACGCAGTATTTT. It is translated as CASSLVYMADTQYF.

This clone is a singleton in its sample. The chain employs TRBV19 and TRBJ2-1, with 12 nucleotides matching TRBD2. There are 15 residues in the CDR3. Losses at the gene ends were 9 bases for V and 3 bases for J; bases not matched to a gene: 6. Germline CDR1 reads LNHDA; CDR2 reads SQIVND (reference sequence). CDR3 nucleotide sequence: TGTGCCAGCTCTACACTAGCGGGAGGCTACAATGAGCAGTTCTTC. Protein sequence: CASSTLAGGYNEQFF.

This chain joins TRBV5-1 and TRBJ1-1; no reliable D call. Germline V gives CDR1 SGHRS, CDR2 YFSETQ. The CDR3 is made up of 12 amino acids. With 3 bases removed from V and 8 bases from J, the gap between germline ends came to 11 bases. CDR3 in amino acids: CASSSRREEAFF. Written as DNA, the CDR3 is TGCGCCAGCAGCTCCCGACGGGAAGAAGCTTTCTTT.

CDR3 nucleotide sequence: TGTGCCTGGAGTAACAGCCAAACAGGGGATGAGCAGTTCTTC. It is translated as CAWSNSQTGDEQFF. The chain uses TRBV30 and TRBJ2-1; 7 nucleotides match TRBD1. Unmatched junction bases numbered 9, after V lost 2 bases and J lost 8 bases. The CDR3 consists of 14 residues. From germline, CDR1 is GTSNPN and CDR2 SVGIG (reference sequence).

This rearrangement joins TRBV30 to TRBJ1-2; 7 nucleotides match TRBD1. Losses at the gene ends were 4 bases for V and 3 bases for J; bases not matched to a gene: 2. The CDR3 is 12 residues long. Germline values: CDR1 GTSNPN, CDR2 SVGIG (reference sequence). The CDR3: CAWTDRDYGYTF. Written as DNA, the CDR3 is TGTGCCTGGACCGACAGGGACTATGGCTACACCTTC.

The chain combines TRBV6-6 with TRBJ2-1; 8 nucleotides align to TRBD2. From germline, CDR1 is MNHNY and CDR2 SVGAGI (reference sequence). This CDR3 is built from 15 residues. Germline trimming cut 4 bases from V and 8 bases from J; bases unmatched to any gene: 10. In nucleotides, the CDR3 is TGTGCCAGCAGTTCCCCCGGGGGGGCGGGAGATGAGCAGTTCTTC. Translation: CASSSPGGAGDEQFF.

DNA for the CDR3: TGTGCCAGCAGCTCCAAACTAGCGGGATCGAATTCCTACGAGCAGTACGTC. Its translation is CASSSKLAGSNSYEQYV. The chain links TRBV7-2 to TRBJ2-7; 10 bases agree with TRBD2. V trimming: 4 bases; J trimming: 1 base; junction bases outside the gene matches: 10. Germline CDR1 and CDR2: SGHTA and FQGNSA. This CDR3 comprises 17 residues.

In DNA form, the CDR3 reads TGTGCCAGCAGTTTCTGGCGTGTCTTGGGCAGGGGGAATGAAAAACTGTTTTTT. This translates into CASSFWRVLGRGNEKLFF. The V call is TRBV27, the J call TRBJ1-4, with 7 bases fitting TRBD1. This CDR3 has 18 residues. Looked up from germline, CDR1 is MNHEY and CDR2 is SMNVEV (reference sequence). The ends lost 3 bases at V and 5 bases at J; junction bases unmatched: 15.

The genes are TRBV27 and TRBJ2-6, with D perhaps matching TRBD1 (6 bases). From germline, CDR1 is MNHEY and CDR2 SMNVEV (reference sequence). The V end lost 3 bases, the J end lost 2 bases, and 14 bases lay between the germline ends. The CDR3 covers 17 residues. The DNA of the CDR3 is TGTGCCAGCAGTTTGCAGGGGCGTCGCACTGGGGCCAACGTCCTGACTTTC. Protein: CASSLQGRRTGANVLTF.

CDR3 DNA: TGTGCCAGCAGTCTGCCGGGACAGGGGGAGACCCAGTACTTC. It codes for CASSLPGQGETQYF. This rearrangement joins TRBV5-4 to TRBJ2-5, with 10 bases lining up with TRBD1. Germline assignment: CDR1 SGHNT and CDR2 YYREEE (reference sequence). CDR3 length: 14 amino acids. V lost 5 bases, J lost 5 bases, and 6 bases stayed unmatched.

This clone was detected only once. This rearrangement joins TRBV29-1 to TRBJ1-1; D is undetermined. This CDR3 has 11 residues. The ends were cut back, 1 base at V and 10 bases at J, with 10 bases in the middle. In germline, CDR1 is SQVTM, CDR2 ANQGSEA. CDR3 in DNA: TGCAGCGTTGAAGTGGCAGTTGGAGCTTTCTTT. Translated: CSVEVAVGAFF.

The CDR3 DNA reads as TGTGCCAGCAGTCCGGGACTAGCCAACAATGAGCAGTTCTTC. Protein: CASSPGLANNEQFF. The chain uses TRBV11-2 and TRBJ2-1; 9 positions match TRBD2. The germline V gene encodes CDR1 SGHAT and CDR2 FQNNGV. The CDR3 totals 14 residues. V gave up 6 bases and J gave up 5 bases; unmatched junction bases: 5.

V and J are TRBV23-1 and TRBJ1-5, with D uncertain. TRBV23-1 carries the ORF label, with uncertain function. The CDR3 contains 12 residues. V shed 7 bases and J shed 6 bases, with 10 bases lying between them. The CDR3 region has the DNA TGCGCCAGCAACCGACAAAGTCAGCCCCAGCATTTT. It translates to CASNRQSQPQHF.